This TCR beta chain was obtained from a study of blood T cells in healthy people across ages. Whole-study results and caveats: When set beside aged donors, long-lived donors presented more naive CD4+ cells and higher diversity. Per million T cells, the diversity of TCR beta decreased roughly linearly as age advanced.

This CDR3 spans 15 amino acids. The ends were cut back, 2 bases at V and 7 bases at J, with 16 bases in the middle. The germline gives CDR1 MNHEY, CDR2 SMNVEV (reference sequence). The sample holds a few counts of this clonotype. Its antigen is as yet unknown. The authors ran a second PCR of about 6 to 11 cycles using a sample-barcoded 5' primer and a J-beta primer mix. TCRdb reprocessed the 5' RACE reads via MiXCR and lists one record per CDR3 protein. In the table there are 1.5 million to 2 million distinct CDR3 sequences, about 50% of which are singletons. The receptor was derived from a woman aged 40-49 years in good health. The chain uses TRBV27 and TRBJ2-3, with D perhaps matching TRBD2 (5 bases). The source material was blood. This CDR3 reads CASSLIALNRNTQYF. The CDR3 DNA reads as TGTGCCAGCAGTTTAATAGCGCTTAACCGGAATACGCAGTATTTT.